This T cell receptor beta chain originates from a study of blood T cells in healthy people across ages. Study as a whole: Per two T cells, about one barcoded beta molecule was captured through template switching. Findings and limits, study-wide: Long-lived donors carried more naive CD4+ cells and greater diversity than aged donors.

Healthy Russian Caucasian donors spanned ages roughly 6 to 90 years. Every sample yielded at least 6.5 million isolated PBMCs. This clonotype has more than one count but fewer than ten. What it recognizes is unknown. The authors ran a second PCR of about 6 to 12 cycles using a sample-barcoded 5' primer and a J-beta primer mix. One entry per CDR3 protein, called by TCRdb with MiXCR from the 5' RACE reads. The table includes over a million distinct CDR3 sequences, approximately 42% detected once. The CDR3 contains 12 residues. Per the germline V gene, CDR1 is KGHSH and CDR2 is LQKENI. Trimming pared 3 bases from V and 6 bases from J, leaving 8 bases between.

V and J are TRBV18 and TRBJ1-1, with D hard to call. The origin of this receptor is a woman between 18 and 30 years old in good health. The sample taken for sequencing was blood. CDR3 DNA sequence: TGTGCCAGCTCACCGGAGTTCGCTGAAGCTTTCTTT. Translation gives CASSPEFAEAFF.